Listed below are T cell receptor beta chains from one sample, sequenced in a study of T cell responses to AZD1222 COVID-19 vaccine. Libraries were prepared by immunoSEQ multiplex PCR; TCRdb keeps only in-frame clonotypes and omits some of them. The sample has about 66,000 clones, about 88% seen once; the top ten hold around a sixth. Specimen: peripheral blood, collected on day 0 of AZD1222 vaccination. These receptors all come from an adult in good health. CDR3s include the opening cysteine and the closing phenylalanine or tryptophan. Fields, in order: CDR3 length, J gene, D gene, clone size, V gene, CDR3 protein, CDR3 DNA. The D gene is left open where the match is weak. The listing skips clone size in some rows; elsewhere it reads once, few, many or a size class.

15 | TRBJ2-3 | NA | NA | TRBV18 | CASSPDPRGMDTQYF | TGTGCCAGCTCACCGGACCCGCGCGGGATGGATACGCAGTATTTT
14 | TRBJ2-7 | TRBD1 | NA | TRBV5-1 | CASSSTGNPHEQYF | TGCGCCAGCAGCTCGACAGGGAATCCCCACGAGCAGTACTTC
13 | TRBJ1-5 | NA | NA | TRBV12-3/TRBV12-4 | CASSFEGGQPQHF | TGTGCCAGCAGTTTTGAGGGCGGTCAGCCCCAGCATTTT
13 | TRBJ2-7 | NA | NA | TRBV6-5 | CASSYGPSYEQYF | TGTGCCAGCAGTTACGGTCCCTCCTACGAGCAGTACTTC
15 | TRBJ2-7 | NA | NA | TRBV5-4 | CASSPWGARSYEQYF | TGTGCCAGCAGCCCTTGGGGTGCCAGGTCCTACGAGCAGTACTTC
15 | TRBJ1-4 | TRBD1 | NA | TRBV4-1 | CASSQESRGNEKLFF | TGCGCCAGCAGCCAAGAGAGCAGGGGGAATGAAAAACTGTTTTTT
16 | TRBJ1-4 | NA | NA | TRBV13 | CASSLGTGTALEKLFF | TGTGCCAGCAGCTTAGGCACCGGGACCGCCCTAGAAAAACTGTTTTTT
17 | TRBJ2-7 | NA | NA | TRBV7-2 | CASSSGALRGISYEQYF | TGTGCCAGCAGCTCGGGGGCCCTGCGGGGGATTTCCTACGAGCAGTACTTC
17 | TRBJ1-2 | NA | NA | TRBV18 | CASSPELVRQSSYGYTF | TGTGCCAGCTCACCCGAATTAGTTCGACAGAGTTCCTATGGCTACACCTTC
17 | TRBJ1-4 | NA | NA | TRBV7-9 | CASSLVVWGRNNEKLFF | TGTGCCAGCAGCTTAGTTGTGTGGGGACGAAATAATGAAAAACTGTTTTTT
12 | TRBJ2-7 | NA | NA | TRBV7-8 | CASSTGTYEQYF | TGTGCCAGCAGCACGGGCACCTACGAGCAGTACTTC
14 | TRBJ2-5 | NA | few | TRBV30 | CAWTSRVKGETQYF | TGTGCCTGGACGTCCAGGGTCAAGGGAGAGACCCAGTACTTC
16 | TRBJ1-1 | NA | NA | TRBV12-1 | CATPLRVVVGNTEAFF | TGTGCCACCCCCCTCCGGGTGGTGGTTGGGAACACTGAAGCTTTCTTT
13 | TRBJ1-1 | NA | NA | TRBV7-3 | CASSWESGREAFF | TGTGCCAGCAGTTGGGAATCCGGAAGGGAAGCTTTCTTT
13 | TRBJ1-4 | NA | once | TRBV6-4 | CASRTGRNEKLFF | TGTGCCAGCAGGACAGGTCGGAATGAAAAACTGTTTTTT
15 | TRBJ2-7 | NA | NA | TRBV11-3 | CASSLPIGPGSEQYF | TGTGCCAGCAGCCTCCCCATTGGCCCGGGGAGCGAGCAGTACTTC
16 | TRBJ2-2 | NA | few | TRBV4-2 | CASSQAWELTGGELFF | TGTGCCAGCAGCCAAGCGTGGGAGCTCACCGGCGGGGAGCTGTTTTTT
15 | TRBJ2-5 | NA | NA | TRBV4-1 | CASSQERGTFRTQYF | TGCGCCAGCAGCCAAGAAAGGGGTACTTTTAGGACCCAGTACTTC
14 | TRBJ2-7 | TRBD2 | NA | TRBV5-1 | CASSQSGGAYEQYF | TGCGCCAGCAGCCAGAGCGGGGGGGCCTACGAGCAGTACTTC
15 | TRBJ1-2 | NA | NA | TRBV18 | CASSPDSKTNYGYTF | TGTGCCAGCTCACCAGACAGCAAAACTAACTATGGCTACACCTTC
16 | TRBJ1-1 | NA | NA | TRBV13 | CASSLSPGLSNTEAFF | TGTGCCAGCAGCTTATCTCCAGGGCTGAGTAACACTGAAGCTTTCTTT
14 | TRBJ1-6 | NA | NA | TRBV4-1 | CASSQETENSPLHF | TGCGCCAGCAGCCAAGAGACAGAAAATTCACCCCTCCACTTT
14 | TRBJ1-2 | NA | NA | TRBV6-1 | CASSEARGGSGYTF | TGTGCCAGCAGTGAAGCGCGGGGAGGGAGTGGCTACACCTTC
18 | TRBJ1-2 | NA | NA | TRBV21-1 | CASSKGYGALGGNYGYTF | TGTGCCAGCAGCAAAGGTTACGGGGCTCTCGGGGGTAACTATGGCTACACCTTC
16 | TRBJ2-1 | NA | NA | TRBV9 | CASSVGGLTSYNEQFF | TGTGCCAGCAGCGTAGGAGGGCTTACCTCCTACAATGAGCAGTTCTTC
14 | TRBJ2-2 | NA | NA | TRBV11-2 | CASSPQRNTGELFF | TGTGCCAGCAGCCCCCAAAGAAACACCGGGGAGCTGTTTTTT
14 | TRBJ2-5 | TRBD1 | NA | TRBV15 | CATSDRAKGETQYF | TGTGCCACCTCAGACAGGGCGAAGGGAGAGACCCAGTACTTC
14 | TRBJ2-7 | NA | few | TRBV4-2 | CASSQEGVMGEQYF | TGTGCCAGCAGCCAAGAGGGGGTCATGGGCGAGCAGTACTTC
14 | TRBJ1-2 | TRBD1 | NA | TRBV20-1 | CSASQGGHDYGYTF | TGCAGTGCTAGTCAGGGGGGGCATGACTATGGCTACACCTTC
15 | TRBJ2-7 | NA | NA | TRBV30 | CAWSGRPGMSYEQYF | TGTGCCTGGAGTGGACGACCGGGCATGTCCTACGAGCAGTACTTC
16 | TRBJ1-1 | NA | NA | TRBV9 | CASSASHPTSGTEAFF | TGTGCCAGCAGCGCATCCCATCCTACCTCCGGGACTGAAGCTTTCTTT
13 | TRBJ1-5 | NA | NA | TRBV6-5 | CASSYTGRKPQHF | TGTGCCAGCAGTTACACAGGGCGGAAGCCCCAGCATTTT
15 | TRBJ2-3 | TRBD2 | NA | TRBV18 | CASSPTGTSGGKVYF | TGTGCCAGCTCACCAACCGGGACTAGCGGGGGGAAGGTCTATTTT
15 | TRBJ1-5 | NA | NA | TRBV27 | CASRTDGTSNQPQHF | TGTGCCAGCAGAACCGACGGGACCAGTAATCAGCCCCAGCATTTT
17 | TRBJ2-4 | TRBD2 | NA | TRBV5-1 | CASSLGYEAGVGNIQYF | TGCGCCAGCAGCTTGGGATATGAAGCGGGAGTAGGGAACATTCAGTACTTC
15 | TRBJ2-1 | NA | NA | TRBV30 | CAWSRIQSSYNEQFF | TGTGCCTGGAGTAGGATCCAGTCCTCCTACAATGAGCAGTTCTTC
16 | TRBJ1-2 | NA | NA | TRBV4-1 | CASSQDLYPGHYGYTF | TGCGCCAGCAGCCAAGACCTTTATCCAGGGCACTATGGCTACACCTTC
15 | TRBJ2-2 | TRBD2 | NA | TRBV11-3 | CASSLSLAGTGELFF | TGTGCCAGCAGCTTATCGCTAGCGGGAACCGGGGAGCTGTTTTTT
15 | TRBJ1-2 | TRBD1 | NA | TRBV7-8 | CASSLVAGQNYGYTF | TGTGCCAGCAGCTTAGTCGCGGGACAGAACTATGGCTACACCTTC
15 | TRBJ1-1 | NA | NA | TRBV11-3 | CASSLIGTGTTEAFF | TGTGCCAGCAGCTTAATCGGGACTGGGACTACTGAAGCTTTCTTT
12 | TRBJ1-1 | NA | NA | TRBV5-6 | CASSEGLSEAFF | TGTGCCAGCAGCGAGGGACTATCAGAGGCTTTCTTT
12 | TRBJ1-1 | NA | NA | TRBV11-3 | CASSSSQGEAFF | TGTGCCAGCAGCTCATCTCAGGGTGAAGCTTTCTTT
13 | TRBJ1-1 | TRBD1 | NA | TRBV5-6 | CASRKQGGTEAFF | TGTGCCAGCAGAAAGCAGGGGGGCACTGAAGCTTTCTTT
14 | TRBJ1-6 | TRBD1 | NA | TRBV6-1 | CASSHTGGNSPLHF | TGTGCCAGCAGCCATACAGGGGGTAATTCACCCCTCCACTTT
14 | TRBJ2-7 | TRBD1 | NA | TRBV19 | CASQPGQGNNEQYF | TGTGCCAGTCAACCGGGACAGGGAAACAACGAGCAGTACTTC
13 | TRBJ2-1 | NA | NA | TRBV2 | CASSGSGHNEQFF | TGTGCCAGCAGTGGCTCAGGGCACAATGAGCAGTTCTTC
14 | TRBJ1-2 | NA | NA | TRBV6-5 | CASSPAGENYGYTF | TGTGCCAGCAGCCCAGCAGGGGAAAACTATGGCTACACCTTC
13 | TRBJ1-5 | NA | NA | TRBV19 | CASSIVVFQPQHF | TGTGCCAGTAGTATAGTAGTATTTCAGCCCCAGCATTTT
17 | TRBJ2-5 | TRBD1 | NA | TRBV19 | CASSSSRTGDNQETQYF | TGTGCCAGTAGTTCCTCGAGGACAGGGGACAACCAAGAGACCCAGTACTTC
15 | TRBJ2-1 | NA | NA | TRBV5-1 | CASSQGPTSYNEQFF | TGCGCCAGCAGCCAGGGGCCGACCTCCTACAATGAGCAGTTCTTC
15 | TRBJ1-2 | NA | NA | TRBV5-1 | CASSSLQGVGYGYTF | TGCGCCAGCAGCTCCCTACAAGGCGTCGGATATGGCTACACCTTC
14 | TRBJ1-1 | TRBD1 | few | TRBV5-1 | CASTQDRSNTEAFF | TGCGCCAGCACTCAGGACAGGTCTAACACTGAAGCTTTCTTT
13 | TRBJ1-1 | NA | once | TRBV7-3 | CASSSDLATEAFF | TGTGCCAGCAGCTCCGACCTGGCCACTGAAGCTTTCTTT